These 10 T cell receptor beta chains originate from one sample sequenced in a study of blood T cell repertoires in COVID-19. TCRdb's copy holds only in-frame clones and misses some; the assay was immunoSEQ multiplex PCR. The sample gives about 240,000 clones, approximately 90% of which show up once; approximately 3.7% is in the top ten. Material for sequencing was PBMCs or T cells enriched from blood (not recorded which). The receptors shown here come from a woman between 25 and 40 years old who had recovered from COVID-19.

The rearrangement links TRBV18 to TRBJ2-3, with 7 bases lining up with TRBD1. CDR3 length: 13 amino acids. Germline CDR1 and CDR2: KGHSH and LQKENI. V shed 6 bases, J shed 4 bases, and the junction held 4 bases outside the gene matches. CDR3 in amino acids: CASSRTGSDTQYF. CDR3 in DNA: TGTGCCAGCTCCCGGACAGGTTCAGATACGCAGTATTTT.

The chain is built from TRBV9 and TRBJ2-3; D might be TRBD1 (5 bases). Germline V lookup: CDR1 SGDLS, CDR2 YYNGEE. This CDR3 has 15 residues. The V and J ends lost 0 bases and 5 bases respectively, with 13 bases between them. The CDR3 bases are TGTGCCAGCAGCGTAGGGGGCCATGGGGTAGATACGCAGTATTTT. Its translation: CASSVGGHGVDTQYF.

A word on this clone: Sequence at one end of the junction differs from germline and may be a read error. The V gene is TRBV10-3, the J gene TRBJ2-7; tentatively, D is TRBD1 (6 bases). Germline CDR1 is ENHRY and CDR2 is SYGVKD. This CDR3 spans 12 amino acids. CDR3 amino acids: CAISDLESGVQF. CDR3 nucleotide sequence: TGTGCCATCAGTGATCTGGAGTCAGGGGTACAATTC.

This clone was found once. The V and J genes are TRBV5-6 and TRBJ1-2; tentative D call: TRBD1 (5 bases). V gave up 2 bases and J gave up 8 bases, with 10 bases separating them. Per the germline V gene, CDR1 is SGHDT and CDR2 is YYEEEE. CDR3 length equals 12 residues. The CDR3 DNA reads as TGTGCCAGCAGCTTAAAGGGGCGGGGCTACACCTTC. It translates to CASSLKGRGYTF.

The J gene is TRBJ1-1, the V gene TRBV14; D is undetermined. V was pared by 0 bases and J by 4 bases, with 15 bases between. The CDR3 runs to 16 residues. Germline values: CDR1 SGHDN, CDR2 FVKESK. The CDR3 nucleotides are TGTGCCAGCAGCCAAGAGGGCATCCCCTTGAGCACTGAAGCTTTCTTT. Protein: CASSQEGIPLSTEAFF.

V usage is TRBV12-3 or TRBV12-4 and J usage is TRBJ1-2; 10 bases line up with TRBD1. The CDR3 totals 13 residues. The V and J ends lost 7 bases and 8 bases, in that order; junction bases with no gene match: 7. The CDR3 region is CASKGQGLYGYTF. In DNA form, the CDR3 reads TGTGCCAGCAAGGGACAGGGGCTCTACGGCTACACCTTC.

The chain joins TRBV6-5 to TRBJ2-2; 10 nucleotides agree with TRBD2. This CDR3 has 14 residues. Germline lookup yields CDR1 MNHEY and CDR2 SVGAGI. V lost 8 bases and J lost 7; bases outside the gene matches: 7. The CDR3 DNA follows: TGTGCCAGCGGCTGGACTAGCGGAGTCGGGGAGCTGTTTTTT. Its translation is CASGWTSGVGELFF.

The chain links TRBV7-3 to TRBJ2-2; a possible D gene is TRBD2 (5 bases). CDR3 length: 13 residues. Per the germline V gene, CDR1 is SGHTA and CDR2 is FQGTGA. V dropped 2 bases and J dropped 7 bases, with 8 bases sitting between them. This CDR3 reads CASSLSSNGELFF. The CDR3 coding sequence is TGTGCCAGCAGCTTATCTAGCAACGGGGAGCTGTTTTTT. Combining the CDR3 with reference TRBV7-3 and TRBJ2-2 gives the whole variable domain GAGVSQTPSNKVTEKGKYVELRCDPISGHTALYWYRQSLGQGPEFLIYFQGTGAADDSGLPNDRFFAVRPEGSVSTLKIQRTERGDSAVYLCASSLSSNGELFFGEGSRLTVL.

The chain uses TRBV7-9 and TRBJ1-4; D gene uncertain. The ends were cut back, 5 bases at V and 2 bases at J, with 15 bases in the middle. Germline V gene lookup returns CDR1 SEHNR and CDR2 FQNEAQ (reference sequence). This CDR3 contains 16 residues. CDR3 protein: CASSTSRVDTNEKLFF. The CDR3, as DNA: TGTGCCAGCAGCACGTCCCGGGTGGATACTAATGAAAAACTGTTTTTT.

The CDR3 sequence: CASSPPKGRGRRETQYF. The CDR3, as DNA: TGTGCCAGCAGCCCACCCAAAGGCCGCGGGAGGAGGGAGACCCAGTACTTC. J is TRBJ2-5 and V is TRBV7-3; TRBD2 aligns across 8 bases. J was trimmed by 5 bases and V by 5 bases; bases with no gene match: 16. The germline CDR1 and CDR2 sequences are SGHTA and FQGTGA. The CDR3 length is 17 residues.